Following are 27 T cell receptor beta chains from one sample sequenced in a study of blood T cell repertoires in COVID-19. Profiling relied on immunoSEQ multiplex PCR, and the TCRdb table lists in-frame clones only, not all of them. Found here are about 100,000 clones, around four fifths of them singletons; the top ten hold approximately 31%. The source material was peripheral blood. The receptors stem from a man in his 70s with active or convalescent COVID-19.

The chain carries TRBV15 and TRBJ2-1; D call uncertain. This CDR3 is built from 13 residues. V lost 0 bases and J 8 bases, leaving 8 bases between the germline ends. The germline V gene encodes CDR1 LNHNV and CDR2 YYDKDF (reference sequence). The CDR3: CATSRDAVDEQFF. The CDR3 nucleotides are TGTGCCACCAGCAGAGATGCAGTGGATGAGCAGTTCTTC.

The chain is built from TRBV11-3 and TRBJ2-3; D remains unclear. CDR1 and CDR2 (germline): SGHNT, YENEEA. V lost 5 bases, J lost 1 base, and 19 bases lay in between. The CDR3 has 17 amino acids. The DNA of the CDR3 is TGTGCCAGCAGCCCCTCATCTGCAAATTTAGGCACAGATACGCAGTATTTT. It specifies CASSPSSANLGTDTQYF.

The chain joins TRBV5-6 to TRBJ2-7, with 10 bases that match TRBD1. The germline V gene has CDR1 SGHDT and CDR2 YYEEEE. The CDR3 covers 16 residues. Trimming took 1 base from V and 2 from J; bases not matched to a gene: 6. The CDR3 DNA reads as TGTGCCAGCAGCTTGACCGGGACAGGGGCCCCCTACGAGCAGTACTTC. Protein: CASSLTGTGAPYEQYF. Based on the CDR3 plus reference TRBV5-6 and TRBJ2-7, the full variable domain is DAGVTQSPTHLIKTRGQQVTLRCSPKSGHDTVSWYQQALGQGPQFIFQYYEEEERQRGNFPDRFSGHQFPNYSSELNVNALLLGDSALYLCASSLTGTGAPYEQYFGPGTRLTVT.

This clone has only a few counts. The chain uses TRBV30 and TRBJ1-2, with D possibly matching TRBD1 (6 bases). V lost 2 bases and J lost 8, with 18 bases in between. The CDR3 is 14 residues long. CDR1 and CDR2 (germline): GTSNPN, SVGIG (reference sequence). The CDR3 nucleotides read TGTGCCTGGAGTACCACAGGGTTAACGGGAGGCTACACCTTC. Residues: CAWSTTGLTGGYTF.

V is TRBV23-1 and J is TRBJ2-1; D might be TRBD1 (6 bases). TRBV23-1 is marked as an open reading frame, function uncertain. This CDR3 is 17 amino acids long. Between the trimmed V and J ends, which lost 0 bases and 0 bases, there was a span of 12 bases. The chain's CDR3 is CASSQSGDTCSYNEQFF. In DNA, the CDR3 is TGCGCCAGCAGTCAATCGGGGGACACCTGCTCCTACAATGAGCAGTTCTTC.

CDR3 amino acids: CASSMRRPAGNTIYF. The CDR3 DNA sequence: TGTGCCAGTAGTATGAGGAGGCCGGCTGGAAACACCATATATTTT. This chain uses TRBV19 with TRBJ1-3; no firm D call. CDR1 and CDR2 from the germline V gene are LNHDA and SQIVND (reference sequence). Trimming stripped 3 bases from V and 2 bases from J, with 11 bases between. The CDR3 sequence is 15 residues long.

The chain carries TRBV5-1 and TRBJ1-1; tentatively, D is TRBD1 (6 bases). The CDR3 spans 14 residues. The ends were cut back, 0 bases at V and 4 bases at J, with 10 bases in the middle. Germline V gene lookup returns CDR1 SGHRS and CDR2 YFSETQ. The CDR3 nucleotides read TGCGCCAGCAGCTTGGAGGGGGGGCTCACTGAAGCTTTCTTT. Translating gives CASSLEGGLTEAFF.

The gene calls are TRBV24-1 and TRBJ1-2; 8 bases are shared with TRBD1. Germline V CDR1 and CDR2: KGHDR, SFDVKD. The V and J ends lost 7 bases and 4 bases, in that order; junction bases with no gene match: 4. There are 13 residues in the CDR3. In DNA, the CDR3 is TGTGCCACCAGCAGGACAGGGACCTATGGCTACACCTTC. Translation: CATSRTGTYGYTF.

The CDR3 coding sequence is TGTGCCAGCTCTCCGCAGCATCAGGTATCGGATGGCTACACCTTC. Protein product: CASSPQHQVSDGYTF. J is TRBJ1-2 and V is TRBV18; D is undetermined. CDR3 length equals 15 residues. Germline V gene data show CDR1 as KGHSH and CDR2 as LQKENI. The V gene lost 6 bases and the J gene lost 6 bases, with 20 bases spanning the gap. Using reference TRBV18 and TRBJ1-2 for the parts outside the CDR3, the full variable domain is NAGVMQNPRHLVRRRGQEARLRCSPMKGHSHVYWYRQLPEEGLKFMVYLQKENIIDESGMPKERFSAEFPKEGPSILRIQQVVRGDSAAYFCASSPQHQVSDGYTFGSGTRLTVV.

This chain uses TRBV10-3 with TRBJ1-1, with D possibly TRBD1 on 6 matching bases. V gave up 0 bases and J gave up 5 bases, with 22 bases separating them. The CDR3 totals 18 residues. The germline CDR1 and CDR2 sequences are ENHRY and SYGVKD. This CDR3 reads CAISESKGGTGLGTEAFF. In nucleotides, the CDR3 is TGTGCCATCAGTGAGTCGAAAGGCGGCACAGGGCTGGGGACTGAAGCTTTCTTT.

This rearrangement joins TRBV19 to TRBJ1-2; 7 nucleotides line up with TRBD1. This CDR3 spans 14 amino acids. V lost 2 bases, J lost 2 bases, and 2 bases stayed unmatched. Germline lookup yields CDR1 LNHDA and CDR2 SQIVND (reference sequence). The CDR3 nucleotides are TGTGCCAGTAGTATATGGGGACAGAACTATGGCTACACCTTC. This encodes CASSIWGQNYGYTF.

The DNA for the CDR3 is TGTGCCAGCTCACCAGTGAGACAGGCGTCCTACGAGCAGTACTTC. Residues: CASSPVRQASYEQYF. The chain joins TRBV18 to TRBJ2-7, with a possible D match to TRBD1 (6 bases). The V gene lost 2 bases and the J gene lost 1 base, with 12 bases spanning the gap. The CDR3 is 15 residues long. Per germline, CDR1 KGHSH and CDR2 LQKENI.

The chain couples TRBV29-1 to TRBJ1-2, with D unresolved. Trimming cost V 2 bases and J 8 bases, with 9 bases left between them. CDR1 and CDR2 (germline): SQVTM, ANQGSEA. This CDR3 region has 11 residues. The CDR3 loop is CSVERRQGYTF. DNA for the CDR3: TGCAGCGTTGAAAGGAGGCAGGGCTACACCTTC.

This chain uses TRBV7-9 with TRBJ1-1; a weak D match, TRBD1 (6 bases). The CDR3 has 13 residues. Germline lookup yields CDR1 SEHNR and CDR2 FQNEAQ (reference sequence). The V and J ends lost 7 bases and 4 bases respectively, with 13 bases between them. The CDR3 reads CASNNQGTTEAFF. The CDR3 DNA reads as TGTGCCAGCAACAATCAGGGGACCACTGAAGCTTTCTTT.

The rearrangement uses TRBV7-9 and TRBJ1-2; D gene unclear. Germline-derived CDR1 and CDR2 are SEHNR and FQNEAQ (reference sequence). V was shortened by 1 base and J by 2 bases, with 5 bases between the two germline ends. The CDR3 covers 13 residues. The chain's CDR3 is CASSLGENYGYTF. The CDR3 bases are TGTGCCAGCAGCTTAGGCGAAAACTATGGCTACACCTTC.

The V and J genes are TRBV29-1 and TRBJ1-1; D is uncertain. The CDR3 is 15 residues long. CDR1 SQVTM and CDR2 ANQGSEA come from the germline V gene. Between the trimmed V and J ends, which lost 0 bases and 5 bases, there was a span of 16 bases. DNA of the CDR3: TGCAGCGTTGAAGAGGACTTCCGGGCGGGGACTGAAGCTTTCTTT. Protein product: CSVEEDFRAGTEAFF.

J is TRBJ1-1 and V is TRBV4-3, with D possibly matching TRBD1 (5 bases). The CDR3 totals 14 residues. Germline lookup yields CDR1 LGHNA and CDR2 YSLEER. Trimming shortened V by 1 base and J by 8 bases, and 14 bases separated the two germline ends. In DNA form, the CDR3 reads TGCGCCAGCAGCCAAGTATATGGGGGGGGAGAAGCTTTCTTT. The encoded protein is CASSQVYGGGEAFF.

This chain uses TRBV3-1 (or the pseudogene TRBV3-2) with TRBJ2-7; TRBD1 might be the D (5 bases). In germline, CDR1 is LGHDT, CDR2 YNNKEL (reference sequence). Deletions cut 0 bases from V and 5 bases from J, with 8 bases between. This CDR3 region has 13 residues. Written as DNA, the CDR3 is TGTGCCAGCAGCCAAGATATCAGGGACGAGCAGTACTTC. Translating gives CASSQDIRDEQYF.

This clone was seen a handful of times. The CDR3 region is CASSPTRTALNEKLFF. CDR3 sequence (DNA): TGTGCCAGCAGTCCTACTAGGACGGCCCTTAATGAAAAACTGTTTTTT. The rearrangement joins TRBV28 to TRBJ1-4; D not resolved. The V end lost 5 bases, the J end lost 4 bases, and 17 bases lay between the germline ends. Germline V lookup: CDR1 MDHEN, CDR2 SYDVKM. There are 16 residues in the CDR3.

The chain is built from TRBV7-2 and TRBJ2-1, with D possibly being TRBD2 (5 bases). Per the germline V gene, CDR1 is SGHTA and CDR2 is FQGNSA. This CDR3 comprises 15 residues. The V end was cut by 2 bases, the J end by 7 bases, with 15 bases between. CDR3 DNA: TGTGCCAGCAGCTTAAAGGACTCCTACGGGAATGAGCAGTTCTTC. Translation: CASSLKDSYGNEQFF.

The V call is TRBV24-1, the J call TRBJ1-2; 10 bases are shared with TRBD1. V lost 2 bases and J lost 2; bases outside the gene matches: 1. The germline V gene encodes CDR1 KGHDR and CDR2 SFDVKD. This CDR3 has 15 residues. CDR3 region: CATSDSGQGNYGYTF. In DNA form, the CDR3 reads TGTGCCACCAGTGATTCGGGACAGGGGAACTATGGCTACACCTTC.

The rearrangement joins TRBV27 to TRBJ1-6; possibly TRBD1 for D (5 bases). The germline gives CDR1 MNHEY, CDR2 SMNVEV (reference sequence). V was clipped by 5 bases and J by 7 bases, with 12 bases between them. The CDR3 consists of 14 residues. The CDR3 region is CASSDDSSNSPLHF. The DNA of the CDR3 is TGTGCCAGCAGTGATGACAGTTCCAATTCACCCCTCCACTTT.

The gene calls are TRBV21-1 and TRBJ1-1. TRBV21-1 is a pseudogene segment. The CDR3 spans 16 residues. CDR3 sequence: CASSFRAPEGNTEAFF. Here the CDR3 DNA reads TGTGCCAGCAGTTTCCGGGCCCCCGAGGGGAACACTGAAGCTTTCTTT.

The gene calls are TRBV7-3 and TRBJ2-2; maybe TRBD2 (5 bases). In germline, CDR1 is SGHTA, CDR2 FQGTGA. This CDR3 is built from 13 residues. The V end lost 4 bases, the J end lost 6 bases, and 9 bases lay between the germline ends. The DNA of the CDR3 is TGTGCCAGCAGCTCAGTCGGGGCCGGGGAGCTGTTTTTT. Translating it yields CASSSVGAGELFF.

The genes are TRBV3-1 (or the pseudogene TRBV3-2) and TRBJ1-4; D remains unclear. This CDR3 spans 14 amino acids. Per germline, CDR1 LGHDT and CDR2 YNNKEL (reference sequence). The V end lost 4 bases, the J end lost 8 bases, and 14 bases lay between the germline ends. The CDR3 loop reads CASSLRSSGEKLFF. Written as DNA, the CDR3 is TGTGCCAGCAGCCTCAGGTCAAGCGGGGAAAAACTGTTTTTT.

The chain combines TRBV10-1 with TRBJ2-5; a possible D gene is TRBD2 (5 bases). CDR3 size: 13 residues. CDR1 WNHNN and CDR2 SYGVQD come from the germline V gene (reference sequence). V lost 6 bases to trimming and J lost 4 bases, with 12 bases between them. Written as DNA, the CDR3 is TGCGCCAGCAGAGCGGACTGTCCAGAGACCCAGTACTTC. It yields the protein CASRADCPETQYF.

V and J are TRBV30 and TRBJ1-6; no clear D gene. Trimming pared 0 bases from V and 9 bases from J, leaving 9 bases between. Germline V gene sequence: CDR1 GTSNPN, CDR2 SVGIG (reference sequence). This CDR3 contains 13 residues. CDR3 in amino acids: CAWSVEVGSPLHF. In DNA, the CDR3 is TGTGCCTGGAGTGTGGAGGTGGGTTCACCCCTCCACTTT. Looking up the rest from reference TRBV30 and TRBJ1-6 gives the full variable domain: SQTIHQWPATLVQPVGSPLSLECTVEGTSNPNLYWYRQAAGRGLQLLFYSVGIGQISSEVPQNLSASRPQDRQFILSSKKLLLSDSGFYLCAWSVEVGSPLHFGNGTRLTVT.